These T cell receptor beta chains were read from a single sample in a study of control samples from healthy donors and cancer patients. Libraries were prepared by immunoSEQ multiplex PCR; TCRdb keeps only in-frame clonotypes and omits some of them. The sample has around 100,000 clones, more than 75% seen once; the top ten hold 18%. The specimen was blood. The receptors here all came from a woman aged 45-65 years in good health. The CDR3 runs from the conserved cysteine through the conserved F or W. Each record gives: J gene, V gene, D gene, clone size, CDR3 protein, CDR3 DNA. A D gene is named only where the DNA matches it firmly. Some rows mark clone size as missing; the rest say once, few, many or name a class of expanded clone.

j_call: TRBJ1-2
v_call: TRBV4-1
d_call: -
clone_size: -
cdr3_aa: CASSQVGFNYGYTF
cdr3_nt: TGCGCCAGCAGCCAAGTAGGGTTCAACTATGGCTACACCTTC

j_call: TRBJ2-5
v_call: TRBV7-2
d_call: -
clone_size: -
cdr3_aa: CASSPSGTQYF
cdr3_nt: TGTGCCAGCAGCCCCTCGGGGACCCAGTACTTC

j_call: TRBJ2-3
v_call: TRBV30
d_call: TRBD2
clone_size: -
cdr3_aa: CAWSPRGKTSGRYEGSDTQYF
cdr3_nt: TGTGCCTGGAGTCCTCGAGGGAAAACTAGCGGGAGATATGAGGGGTCAGATACGCAGTATTTT

j_call: TRBJ1-2
v_call: TRBV3-1/TRBV3-2
d_call: -
clone_size: once
cdr3_aa: CASSQWSYGYTF
cdr3_nt: TGTGCCAGCAGCCAGTGGAGCTATGGCTACACCTTC

j_call: TRBJ2-1
v_call: TRBV6-5
d_call: TRBD2
clone_size: -
cdr3_aa: CASSSRRGAYNEQFF
cdr3_nt: TGTGCCAGCAGTTCCCGGCGGGGGGCGTACAATGAGCAGTTCTTC

j_call: TRBJ1-4
v_call: TRBV6-6
d_call: -
clone_size: once
cdr3_aa: CASSYSVAMGEKLFF
cdr3_nt: TGTGCCAGCAGTTACTCAGTAGCAATGGGTGAAAAACTGTTTTTT

j_call: TRBJ1-3
v_call: TRBV6-6
d_call: -
clone_size: -
cdr3_aa: CASSYSTSSGNTIYF
cdr3_nt: TGTGCCAGCAGTTACTCGACAAGCTCTGGAAACACCATATATTTT

j_call: TRBJ2-1
v_call: TRBV7-6
d_call: -
clone_size: -
cdr3_aa: CASSLSAPYGSYNEQFF
cdr3_nt: TGTGCCAGCAGCTTATCAGCGCCATACGGGTCCTACAATGAGCAGTTCTTC

j_call: TRBJ1-4
v_call: TRBV15
d_call: -
clone_size: -
cdr3_aa: CATSREGKANEKLFF
cdr3_nt: TGTGCCACCAGCAGAGAAGGGAAAGCTAATGAAAAACTGTTTTTT

j_call: TRBJ2-1
v_call: TRBV3-1/TRBV3-2
d_call: -
clone_size: -
cdr3_aa: CASSFGAGPGPWNEQFF
cdr3_nt: TGTGCCAGCAGCTTCGGGGCGGGACCAGGCCCATGGAATGAGCAGTTCTTC

j_call: TRBJ2-5
v_call: TRBV18
d_call: -
clone_size: -
cdr3_aa: CASSPGGTLQETQYF
cdr3_nt: TGTGCCAGCTCACCTGGCGGGACCCTACAAGAGACCCAGTACTTC

j_call: TRBJ2-5
v_call: TRBV5-4
d_call: TRBD1
clone_size: -
cdr3_aa: CASSLAKGFEGAETQYF
cdr3_nt: TGTGCCAGCAGCTTGGCCAAAGGTTTTGAGGGGGCAGAGACCCAGTACTTC

j_call: TRBJ1-5
v_call: TRBV6-5
d_call: -
clone_size: -
cdr3_aa: CASSYEWGGNQPQHF
cdr3_nt: TGTGCCAGCAGTTACGAATGGGGTGGAAATCAGCCCCAGCATTTT

j_call: TRBJ1-1
v_call: TRBV18
d_call: -
clone_size: -
cdr3_aa: CASSPLDGLNTEAFF
cdr3_nt: TGTGCCAGCTCACCTTTGGACGGGTTGAACACTGAAGCTTTCTTT

j_call: TRBJ1-1
v_call: TRBV19
d_call: -
clone_size: -
cdr3_aa: CASSIRGWTEAFF
cdr3_nt: TGTGCCAGTAGTATTAGGGGGTGGACTGAAGCTTTCTTT

j_call: TRBJ1-5
v_call: TRBV6-5
d_call: -
clone_size: -
cdr3_aa: CASRLDRTEPQHF
cdr3_nt: TGTGCCAGCAGACTTGACAGGACAGAGCCCCAGCATTTT

j_call: TRBJ1-1
v_call: TRBV18
d_call: -
clone_size: -
cdr3_aa: CASSPVQGNTEAFF
cdr3_nt: TGTGCCAGCTCACCGGTTCAAGGGAACACTGAAGCTTTCTTT

j_call: TRBJ1-1
v_call: TRBV5-6
d_call: TRBD1
clone_size: -
cdr3_aa: CASSLRDRINTEAFF
cdr3_nt: TGTGCCAGCAGCTTACGGGACAGGATAAACACTGAAGCTTTCTTT

j_call: TRBJ2-1
v_call: TRBV25-1
d_call: -
clone_size: -
cdr3_aa: CASSVGNNEQFF
cdr3_nt: TGTGCCAGCAGTGTGGGAAACAATGAGCAGTTCTTC

j_call: TRBJ2-5
v_call: TRBV5-6
d_call: TRBD2
clone_size: few
cdr3_aa: CASSLASGGFQETQYF
cdr3_nt: TGTGCCAGCAGCTTGGCTAGCGGGGGGTTCCAAGAGACCCAGTACTTC

j_call: TRBJ1-2
v_call: TRBV9
d_call: -
clone_size: -
cdr3_aa: CASSVGLTGTGIGYGYTF
cdr3_nt: TGTGCCAGCAGCGTTGGTCTCACCGGGACTGGGATAGGGTATGGCTACACCTTC

j_call: TRBJ2-1
v_call: TRBV7-9
d_call: TRBD2
clone_size: -
cdr3_aa: CASSLFRYSGSKRNEQFF
cdr3_nt: TGTGCCAGCAGCTTATTCCGGTACAGCGGGAGCAAAAGGAACGAGCAGTTCTTC